The rows below give T cell receptor beta chains drawn from one sample of a study of T cell responses to AZD1222 COVID-19 vaccine. Sequenced by immunoSEQ multiplex PCR; TCRdb stores in-frame clones only, minus some. The data hold under 200,000 clones, with 80% to 95% observed a single time. Sequencing was performed on peripheral blood, taken on day 0 of AZD1222 vaccination. The source is an adult in good health. Both conserved end residues are part of each CDR3. The order of the fields is V gene, CDR3 protein.

V gene: TRBV5-4; CDR3 protein: CATRRQGQEKLFF
V gene: TRBV27; CDR3 protein: CASSLGTSGKETQYF
V gene: TRBV14; CDR3 protein: CASSLDGGPREKLFF
V gene: TRBV7-2; CDR3 protein: CASSSPLGGRRGNEQFF
V gene: TRBV12-3/TRBV12-4; CDR3 protein: CASSFDTYYGYTF
V gene: TRBV6-1; CDR3 protein: CASSEAGFNEKLFF
V gene: TRBV9; CDR3 protein: CASSAFPGTKNTEAFF
V gene: TRBV2; CDR3 protein: CASSETGSYNEQFF
V gene: TRBV18; CDR3 protein: CASSGGNTEAFF
V gene: TRBV4-2; CDR3 protein: CASSHRSGDQPQHF
V gene: TRBV7-2; CDR3 protein: CASSTGGAGHGYTF